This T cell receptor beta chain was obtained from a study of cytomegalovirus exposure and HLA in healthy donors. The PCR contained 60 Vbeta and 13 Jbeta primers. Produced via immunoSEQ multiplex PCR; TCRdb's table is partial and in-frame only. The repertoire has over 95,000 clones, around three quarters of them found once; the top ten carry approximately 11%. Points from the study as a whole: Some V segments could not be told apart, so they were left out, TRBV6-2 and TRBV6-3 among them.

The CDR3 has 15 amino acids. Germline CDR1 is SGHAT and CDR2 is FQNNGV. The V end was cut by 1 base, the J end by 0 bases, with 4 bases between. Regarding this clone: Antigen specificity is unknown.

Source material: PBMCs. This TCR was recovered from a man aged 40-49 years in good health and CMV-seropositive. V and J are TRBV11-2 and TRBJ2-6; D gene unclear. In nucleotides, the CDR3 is TGTGCCAGCAGCTTAGGTCACTCTGGGGCCAACGTCCTGACTTTC. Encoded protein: CASSLGHSGANVLTF.